The clone carrying this T cell receptor beta chain was seen once. Its antigen remains unidentified. This sample is drawn from a study of T cell responses to AZD1222 COVID-19 vaccine. Study-level information: Researchers grouped second doses given at about 4 or about 12 weeks into one pool.

Study-wide results and caveats: Spike-specific TCR depth and breadth grew after two AZD1222 doses. Vaccine-associated CD4 TCRs spanned spike, dominant at 160-218 and 743-854. The peak T cell response came first, and repertoires were sampled only after it.

Sequenced by immunoSEQ multiplex PCR; TCRdb stores in-frame clones only, minus some. In the table there are roughly 120,000 clones, 91% of which are singletons. Material: peripheral blood, obtained on day 0 of AZD1222 vaccination. This receptor was taken from an adult in good health.

This CDR3 is CSAGQRQETQYF. The CDR3 DNA sequence: TGCAGCGCTGGACAGCGCCAAGAGACCCAGTACTTC. The chain has TRBV29-1 and TRBJ2-5; D is perhaps TRBD1 (6 bases). The CDR3 covers 12 residues. Trimming left V 7 bases short and J 1 base short, with 10 bases between. Germline CDR1 is SQVTM and CDR2 is ANQGSEA.